A selection of T cell receptor beta chains follows, all from one sample in a study of naive and memory T cell subsets. A single record per CDR3 protein comes from TCRdb applying MiXCR to the UMI-ligation and nested PCR reads. The table includes around 140,000 distinct CDR3 sequences, under 25% detected once. Material for sequencing was naive CD4+ T cells from blood. The receptors stem from a human donor in good health. The CDR3 runs from the conserved cysteine through the conserved F or W. Each record gives: J gene, CDR3 length, V gene, D gene, clone size, CDR3 DNA, CDR3 protein. D genes are given only for firm matches. Size is omitted from some rows. Given values are once, few, many or a class for expanded clones.

TRBJ1-1,15,TRBV13,.,.,TGTGCCAGCAGCTTAGTGCTCCTTGGGGACACTGAAGCTTTCTTT,CASSLVLLGDTEAFF
TRBJ2-1,14,TRBV18,.,once,TGTGCCAGCTCACCATGGTCCGGCGGTTCCGAGCAGTTCTTC,CASSPWSGGSEQFF
TRBJ1-2,11,TRBV20-1,.,.,TGCAGTGCTAGAAAAGACAGGAGCTACACCTTC,CSARKDRSYTF
TRBJ2-2,13,TRBV7-2,.,.,TGTGCCAGCAGCACCCTGACAACCGGGGAGCTGTTTTTT,CASSTLTTGELFF
TRBJ2-7,15,TRBV18,TRBD1,few,TGTGCCAGCTCCCCCCGGGACAGGGGTCCCTACGAGCAGTACTTC,CASSPRDRGPYEQYF
TRBJ2-7,18,TRBV5-1,.,.,TGCGCCAGCAGCTGGACTGTAGCGGCCCGGGCTGCTCCCTACGAGCAGTACTTC,CASSWTVAARAAPYEQYF
TRBJ2-7,14,TRBV20-1,TRBD2,.,TGCAGTGCTAGGGGACTAGGGGACCCCTACGAGCAGTACTTC,CSARGLGDPYEQYF
TRBJ2-1,17,TRBV10-3,TRBD2,few,TGTGCCATCAGTGATAGGACTAGCGGGAGGGAAACGGATGAGCAGTTCTTC,CAISDRTSGRETDEQFF
TRBJ2-3,13,TRBV10-3,.,.,TGTGCCATTAAACCATCGGGCACAGATACGCAGTATTTT,CAIKPSGTDTQYF
TRBJ2-7,13,TRBV12-3/TRBV12-4,TRBD1,many,TGTGCCAGCAGTAAGGACAGGCCTCGAGAGCAGTACTTC,CASSKDRPREQYF
TRBJ2-2,13,TRBV28,.,.,TGTGCCAGCAGTTTAGGTATTCCCGGGGAGCTGTTTTTT,CASSLGIPGELFF
TRBJ2-6,15,TRBV7-2,.,few,TGTGCCAGCAGCCGGGGAGGCCCGGGGGCCAACGTCCTGACTTTC,CASSRGGPGANVLTF
TRBJ2-1,15,TRBV27,.,.,TGTGCCAGCATCGGGTGGGCGGGAACCCCCAATGAGCAGTTCTTC,CASIGWAGTPNEQFF
TRBJ2-1,12,TRBV5-6,.,.,TGTGCCAGCAGCTTGTCCTCGGTCAAGCAGTTCTTC,CASSLSSVKQFF
TRBJ2-7,15,TRBV27,TRBD2,.,TGTGCCAGCAGTTTACTTGGACTAGCGGGAGCAGAGCAGTACTTC,CASSLLGLAGAEQYF
TRBJ2-1,15,TRBV20-1,TRBD2,.,TGCAGTGCCACCGGGACTAGCGGGGTATACAATGAGCAGTTCTTC,CSATGTSGVYNEQFF
TRBJ2-6,15,TRBV24-1,.,few,TGTGCCACCGGGCGTTCGGGGGCGGGGGCCAACGTCCTGACTTTC,CATGRSGAGANVLTF
TRBJ2-7,13,TRBV5-1,TRBD2,.,TGCGCCAGCAGCTTGACAGGACTAGCCGAGCAGTACTTC,CASSLTGLAEQYF
TRBJ2-7,12,TRBV3-1,.,.,TGTGCCAGCAGCCAAGAACGCTCCGAGCAGTACTTC,CASSQERSEQYF
TRBJ1-2,12,TRBV29-1,TRBD1,.,TGCAGCGTTAGACAGGGGAGTGAGGGCTACACCTTC,CSVRQGSEGYTF
TRBJ2-5,16,TRBV27,.,many,TGTGCCAGCAGCCATTGGCGGGCAGGCCAACAAGAGACCCAGTACTTC,CASSHWRAGQQETQYF